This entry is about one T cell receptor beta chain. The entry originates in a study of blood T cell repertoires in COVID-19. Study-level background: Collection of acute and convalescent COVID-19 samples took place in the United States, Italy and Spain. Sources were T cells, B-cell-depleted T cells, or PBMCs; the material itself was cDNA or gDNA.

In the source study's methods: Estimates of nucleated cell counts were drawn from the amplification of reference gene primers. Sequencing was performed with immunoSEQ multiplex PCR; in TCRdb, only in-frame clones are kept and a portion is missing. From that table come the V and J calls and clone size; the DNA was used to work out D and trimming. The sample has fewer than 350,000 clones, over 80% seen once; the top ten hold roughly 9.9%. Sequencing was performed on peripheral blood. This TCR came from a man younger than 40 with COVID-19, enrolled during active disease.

CDR3 nucleotide sequence: TGCGCCAGCCATAGCGGACAATTTAGCTCCTATAATTCACCCCTCCACTTT. Its protein is CASHSGQFSSYNSPLHF. V usage is TRBV10-2 and J usage is TRBJ1-6, with D possibly TRBD1 on 5 matching bases. V gave up 8 bases and J gave up 0 bases, with 17 bases separating them. The CDR3 runs to 17 residues. Germline V CDR1 and CDR2: WSHSY, SAAADI.